The 27 T cell receptor beta chains listed next were all sequenced from one sample in a study of blood T cell repertoires in COVID-19. Libraries were prepared by immunoSEQ multiplex PCR; TCRdb keeps only in-frame clonotypes and omits some of them. The table includes under 75,000 clones, roughly three quarters detected once. The specimen sequenced was peripheral blood. These TCRs come from a woman aged 70 to 79 with acute or convalescent COVID-19.

The chain employs TRBV7-2 and TRBJ2-1, with D possibly being TRBD2 (7 bases). CDR3 size: 15 residues. Germline V gene sequence: CDR1 SGHTA, CDR2 FQGNSA. Trimming took 1 base from V and 4 from J, leaving 11 bases between them. The CDR3 DNA follows: TGTGCCAGCAGCTTAGGCGGGGGCTTATACAATGAGCAGTTCTTC. As protein: CASSLGGGLYNEQFF.

The chain combines TRBV6-2 or TRBV6-3 with TRBJ1-3; D is ambiguous. The CDR3 is 17 amino acids. Trimming left V 1 base short and J 2 bases short, with 15 bases between. Germline CDR1 and CDR2: MNHEY and SVGEGT. CDR3 in DNA: TGTGCCAGCAGTTACTTCCCATCGACAATTACTGGAAACACCATATATTTT. Translation gives CASSYFPSTITGNTIYF.

This clone occurred once. V usage is TRBV7-8 and J usage is TRBJ2-1; 11 bases line up with TRBD2. This CDR3 contains 14 residues. J gave up 7 bases and V 6 bases, and 5 bases lay outside the gene matches. Germline CDR1 SGHVS, CDR2 FQNEAQ. Written as DNA, the CDR3 is TGTGCCAGCAGACCTAGCGGGGGGTTGAATGAGCAGTTCTTC. It codes for CASRPSGGLNEQFF.

This clone appeared a single time. This chain joins TRBV24-1 and TRBJ2-3, with 9 bases matching TRBD2. CDR1 and CDR2 from the germline V gene are KGHDR and SFDVKD. The V segment lost 6 bases and the J segment 10 bases; nucleotides outside the gene matches: 7. The CDR3 has 13 amino acids. The CDR3 coding sequence is TGTGCCACCAGTCTGGCTAGCGGGGAAGCGCAGTATTTT. Its protein product is CATSLASGEAQYF.

The CDR3: CASSSIGTGTFSTDTQYF. DNA of the CDR3: TGCGCCAGCAGCTCGATCGGGACAGGGACCTTTAGCACAGATACGCAGTATTTT. The V call is TRBV5-1, the J call TRBJ2-3; 9 nucleotides align to TRBD1. The V segment lost 3 bases and the J segment 0 bases; nucleotides outside the gene matches: 11. Germline V gene data show CDR1 as SGHRS and CDR2 as YFSETQ. The CDR3 totals 18 residues. Looking up the rest from reference TRBV5-1 and TRBJ2-3 gives the full variable domain: KAGVTQTPRYLIKTRGQQVTLSCSPISGHRSVSWYQQTPGQGLQFLFEYFSETQRNKGNFPGRFSGRQFSNSRSEMNVSTLELGDSALYLCASSSIGTGTFSTDTQYFGPGTRLTVL.

In DNA, the CDR3 is TGTGCCAGTAGGGCCATGAAGAACACTGAAGCTTTCTTT. This sequence encodes CASRAMKNTEAFF. This chain uses TRBV19 with TRBJ1-1; D is undetermined. V lost 6 bases to trimming and J lost 1 base, with 9 bases between them. This CDR3 is 13 amino acids long. CDR1 LNHDA and CDR2 SQIVND come from the germline V gene (reference sequence).

The chain uses TRBV19 and TRBJ1-1; 7 nucleotides match TRBD1. CDR1 and CDR2 (germline): LNHDA, SQIVND (reference sequence). The CDR3 extends over 19 amino acids. With V trimmed by 9 bases and J by 1 base, 23 bases remained unmatched. In DNA, the CDR3 is TGTGCCAGCAGCGCGTCAGGGGGAGTACTGACGACCCGGAACACTGAAGCTTTCTTT. Translation: CASSASGGVLTTRNTEAFF.

J is TRBJ2-7 and V is TRBV5-1, with TRBD2 identical over 9 bases. V dropped 0 bases and J dropped 0; count of bases not matched to a gene: 7. In germline, CDR1 is SGHRS, CDR2 YFSETQ. The CDR3 is 17 residues long. The CDR3 DNA reads TGCGCCAGCAGCTTGGGGGGGACGCGGGGGGGCTCCTACGAGCAGTACTTC. It yields the protein CASSLGGTRGGSYEQYF.

V gene TRBV3-1 (or the pseudogene TRBV3-2) combines with J gene TRBJ1-2, with D possibly being TRBD1 (5 bases). The CDR3 covers 15 residues. V was shortened by 0 bases and J by 3 bases, with 11 bases between the two germline ends. CDR1 and CDR2 from the germline V gene are LGHDT and YNNKEL (reference sequence). CDR3 DNA sequence: TGTGCCAGCAGCCAAGATTGGCAGGGTGACTATGGCTACACCTTC. It encodes CASSQDWQGDYGYTF.

The chain employs TRBV7-9 and TRBJ1-2; D gene unclear. The CDR3 extends over 12 amino acids. Germline V gene sequence: CDR1 SEHNR, CDR2 FQNEAQ (reference sequence). V dropped 1 base and J dropped 5 bases, with 5 bases sitting between them. This CDR3 reads CASSLVQYGYTF. The CDR3 region has the DNA TGTGCCAGCAGCTTAGTCCAGTATGGCTACACCTTC.

This rearrangement joins TRBV5-1 to TRBJ2-5; 7 positions match TRBD1. In germline, CDR1 is SGHRS, CDR2 YFSETQ. The trim removed 4 bases at V and 4 bases at J, leaving 13 bases unmatched. The CDR3 is 16 amino acids. CDR3: CASSPSEGGFRETQYF. CDR3 DNA: TGCGCCAGCAGCCCCTCGGAAGGGGGCTTTCGAGAGACCCAGTACTTC.

This chain joins TRBV9 and TRBJ2-1, with 10 bases lining up with TRBD2. Looked up from germline, CDR1 is SGDLS and CDR2 is YYNGEE. V lost 3 bases to trimming and J lost 5 bases; unmatched junction nucleotides: 5. This CDR3 contains 15 residues. CDR3 bases: TGTGCCAGCAGCGAACTAGCGGGGAACCACAATGAGCAGTTCTTC. Its protein product is CASSELAGNHNEQFF.

The chain recombines TRBV24-1 with TRBJ2-1, with 10 bases lining up with TRBD2. This CDR3 has 16 residues. Looked up from germline, CDR1 is KGHDR and CDR2 is SFDVKD. The V and J ends lost 2 bases and 6 bases, in that order; junction bases with no gene match: 6. The CDR3, as DNA: TGTGCCACCAGTGATTCAGTACTAGCGGGGCCCAATGAGCAGTTCTTC. It encodes CATSDSVLAGPNEQFF.

The chain has TRBV6-5 and TRBJ2-5; 7 bases match TRBD2. J lost 2 bases, V lost 6 bases, and 6 bases had no gene match. Germline-derived CDR1 and CDR2 are MNHEY and SVGAGI. This CDR3 comprises 14 residues. CDR3 nucleotide sequence: TGTGCCAGCAGCCGACGGCGGGGGCAAGAGACCCAGTACTTC. It encodes CASSRRRGQETQYF.

The rearrangement links TRBV6-2 or TRBV6-3 to TRBJ2-3; possibly TRBD2 for D (7 bases). CDR1 is MNHEY, CDR2 SVGEGT, per germline. CDR3 length equals 20 residues. The V end was cut by 6 bases, the J end by 0 bases, with 28 bases between. The CDR3 loop reads CASSLSAVAGARTSTDTQYF. As DNA, the CDR3 is TGTGCCAGCAGCCTGTCGGCGGTGGCGGGGGCGCGCACTAGCACAGATACGCAGTATTTT.

The chain carries TRBV5-5 and TRBJ2-3, with D uncertain. The CDR3 spans 11 residues. CDR1 and CDR2 from the germline V gene are SGHKS and YYEKEE (reference sequence). V was trimmed by 7 bases and J by 2 bases, leaving 5 bases between them. The CDR3 coding sequence is TGTGCCAGCGGCCTCACAGATACGCAGTATTTT. This gives the protein CASGLTDTQYF.

The chain employs TRBV28 and TRBJ1-5, with D tentatively TRBD1 (5 bases). Germline CDR1 MDHEN, CDR2 SYDVKM. V lost 2 bases to trimming and J lost 6 bases, with 11 bases between them. The CDR3 covers 14 residues. The CDR3 DNA is TGTGCCAGCAGTTTAGAGGGACTAACTCAGCCCCAGCATTTT. Residues: CASSLEGLTQPQHF.

This clone was counted a single time. The genes are TRBV11-2 and TRBJ2-1, with TRBD2 matching over 8 bases. This CDR3 is built from 14 residues. Germline CDR1 reads SGHAT; CDR2 reads FQNNGV. V dropped 5 bases and J dropped 3; count of bases not matched to a gene: 3. The DNA for the CDR3 is TGTGCCAGCAGCCCGGGACTAGACTACAATGAGCAGTTCTTC. The encoded protein is CASSPGLDYNEQFF.

The chain recombines TRBV11-3 with TRBJ2-5, with TRBD1 identical over 8 bases. CDR1 and CDR2 from the germline V gene are SGHNT and YENEEA. The CDR3 loop spans 14 amino acids. J gave up 3 bases and V 6 bases, and 6 bases lay outside the gene matches. The CDR3 nucleotides are TGTGCCAGCAGACAGGACAGGGCGAAAGAGACCCAGTACTTC. This sequence encodes CASRQDRAKETQYF.

V usage is TRBV12-3 or TRBV12-4 and J usage is TRBJ1-2; D gene ambiguous. This CDR3 spans 13 amino acids. The V gene lost 6 bases and the J gene lost 4 bases, with 12 bases spanning the gap. The CDR3 DNA sequence: TGTGCCAGCAGGGGAGTAGGTAGCTATGGCTACACCTTC. Amino acids: CASRGVGSYGYTF.

V usage is TRBV19 and J usage is TRBJ1-4; the D gene is possibly TRBD1 (6 bases). V was trimmed by 1 base and J by 0 bases, leaving 9 bases between them. Germline assignment: CDR1 LNHDA and CDR2 SQIVND (reference sequence). The CDR3 has 16 amino acids. Here the CDR3 DNA reads TGTGCCAGTAGTATAGGTTGGGACACAACTAATGAAAAACTGTTTTTT. It codes for CASSIGWDTTNEKLFF.

The chain combines TRBV6-1 with TRBJ1-2, with TRBD1 as a possible D gene (6 bases). Per the germline V gene, CDR1 is MNHNS and CDR2 is SASEGT. V was pared by 2 bases and J by 8 bases, with 18 bases between. This CDR3 region has 15 residues. CDR3 nucleotide sequence: TGTGCCAGCAGTGAAACCTTTGGGACACCGGCGGGCTACACCTTC. It yields the protein CASSETFGTPAGYTF.

This chain links TRBV6-2 or TRBV6-3 with TRBJ1-5, with D unclear. The length of the CDR3 is 15 residues. V was cut by 7 bases and J by 0 bases, with 13 bases left in between. Germline lookup yields CDR1 MNHEY and CDR2 SVGEGT. The CDR3 bases are TGTGCCAGCACCCCACGCCGAGATAGCAATCAGCCCCAGCATTTT. Protein: CASTPRRDSNQPQHF.

The chain employs TRBV19 and TRBJ2-7; D is undetermined. The CDR3 totals 13 residues. The V end was cut by 2 bases, the J end by 6 bases, with 11 bases between. Germline assignment: CDR1 LNHDA and CDR2 SQIVND (reference sequence). CDR3 bases: TGTGCCAGTAGTATAAGAGAGTCCATCGAGCAGTACTTC. Its translation: CASSIRESIEQYF.

The V gene is TRBV19, the J gene TRBJ2-7, with D possibly being TRBD2 (5 bases). V gave up 2 bases and J gave up 0 bases, with 11 bases separating them. The germline CDR1 and CDR2 sequences are LNHDA and SQIVND (reference sequence). This CDR3 contains 15 residues. The DNA of the CDR3 is TGTGCCAGTAGTATATCGACACGGGGCTCCTACGAGCAGTACTTC. This translates into CASSISTRGSYEQYF. The whole variable domain, remainder taken from reference TRBV19 and TRBJ2-7, is DGGITQSPKYLFRKEGQNVTLSCEQNLNHDAMYWYRQDPGQGLRLIYYSQIVNDFQKGDIAEGYSVSREKKESFPLTVTSAQKNPTAFYLCASSISTRGSYEQYFGPGTRLTVT.

This clone has only a few counts. The V and J genes are TRBV7-2 and TRBJ1-6; D is ambiguous. Germline lookup yields CDR1 SGHTA and CDR2 FQGNSA. The CDR3 has 13 residues. The V end was cut by 1 base, the J end by 9 bases, with 7 bases between. The CDR3 sequence: CASSLGTGSPLHF. The CDR3 bases are TGTGCCAGCAGCTTAGGAACTGGTTCACCCCTCCACTTT.

V gene TRBV7-9 combines with J gene TRBJ1-2; the match to TRBD1 covers 8 bases. Losses at the gene ends were 4 bases for V and 7 bases for J; bases not matched to a gene: 8. In germline, CDR1 is SEHNR, CDR2 FQNEAQ (reference sequence). The CDR3 sequence is 14 residues long. The CDR3 here is CASSSAGGEGGYTF. DNA for the CDR3: TGTGCCAGCAGCTCGGCAGGGGGCGAAGGTGGCTACACCTTC. The variable domain in full, with the rest retrieved from reference TRBV7-9 and TRBJ1-2, is DTGVSQNPRHKITKRGQNVTFRCDPISEHNRLYWYRQTLGQGPEFLTYFQNEAQLEKSRLLSDRFSAERPKGSFSTLEIQRTEQGDSAMYLCASSSAGGEGGYTFGSGTRLTVV.